A selection of T cell receptor beta chains follows, all from one sample in a study of identical twins. TCRdb re-analysed the 5' RACE reads in MiXCR, keeping a single row per CDR3 protein. The sample holds more than 400,000 distinct CDR3 sequences; roughly 15% are singletons and the top ten take roughly 0.46%. In addition, the sample was reused for a study of yellow fever vaccine responses in identical twins.

Sequencing used CD4+ T cells sorted from blood. Source of these receptors: a woman aged 18-35 years in good health. Each CDR3 is given with its conserved first and last residue. A D gene is named only where the DNA matches it firmly. A clone size is listed for some rows: how often the clone was seen (once, few, many), or a class if it is expanded.

D: .
V: TRBV7-9
size: many
J: TRBJ2-2
CDR3: CASSNTGELFF
DNA: TGTGCCAGCAGCAACACCGGGGAGCTGTTTTTT

D: .
V: TRBV24-1
size: .
J: TRBJ2-1
CDR3: CATSDLGSSSYNEQFF
DNA: TGTGCCACCAGTGATTTGGGGTCTAGCTCCTACAATGAGCAGTTCTTC

D: .
V: TRBV20-1
size: many
J: TRBJ2-1
CDR3: CSAQSAGTYNEQFF
DNA: TGCAGTGCCCAATCCGCGGGAACCTACAATGAGCAGTTCTTC

D: .
V: TRBV7-6
size: .
J: TRBJ2-1
CDR3: CASSFPQATSSEQFF
DNA: TGTGCCAGCAGCTTCCCTCAGGCGACTTCGAGTGAGCAGTTCTTC

D: .
V: TRBV9
size: few
J: TRBJ1-2
CDR3: CASSVGAPSGYGYTF
DNA: TGTGCCAGCAGCGTTGGGGCACCCTCTGGCTATGGCTACACCTTC

D: .
V: TRBV20-1
size: .
J: TRBJ1-6
CDR3: CSAPDSGSYNSPLHF
DNA: TGCAGTGCACCGGACAGCGGCTCATATAATTCACCCCTCCACTTT

D: .
V: TRBV24-1
size: few
J: TRBJ2-1
CDR3: CATSDRGQGRNEQFF
DNA: TGTGCCACCAGTGACCGGGGGCAGGGGCGGAATGAGCAGTTCTTC

D: .
V: TRBV5-1
size: many
J: TRBJ2-3
CDR3: CASSLGLVPDTQYF
DNA: TGCGCCAGCAGCTTGGGACTAGTCCCAGATACGCAGTATTTT

D: TRBD2
V: TRBV12-3/TRBV12-4
size: few
J: TRBJ2-3
CDR3: CASSSWGRGGDTQYF
DNA: TGTGCCAGCAGTTCGTGGGGGAGGGGTGGAGATACGCAGTATTTT

D: .
V: TRBV28
size: .
J: TRBJ2-7
CDR3: CASSITGDYSYEQYF
DNA: TGTGCCAGCAGTATCACAGGGGACTACTCCTACGAGCAGTACTTC

D: .
V: TRBV5-1
size: .
J: TRBJ1-1
CDR3: CASSRTAGQVTEAFF
DNA: TGCGCCAGCAGCAGGACAGCGGGGCAGGTCACTGAAGCTTTCTTT

D: .
V: TRBV28
size: few
J: TRBJ2-1
CDR3: CASSFQFAVGSSSYNEQFF
DNA: TGTGCCAGCAGTTTCCAGTTTGCCGTCGGGAGTAGCTCCTACAATGAGCAGTTCTTC

D: TRBD1
V: TRBV7-9
size: few
J: TRBJ2-2
CDR3: CASSPIQGGTNTGELFF
DNA: TGTGCCAGCAGCCCGATTCAAGGGGGCACGAACACCGGGGAGCTGTTTTTT

D: .
V: TRBV3-1
size: .
J: TRBJ2-4
CDR3: CASSQAQGQNIQYF
DNA: TGTGCCAGCAGCCAAGCCCAGGGACAAAACATTCAGTACTTC

D: .
V: TRBV12-1
size: .
J: TRBJ2-3
CDR3: CASSPFDPGGGSDTQYF
DNA: TGTGCCAGCAGCCCGTTCGATCCTGGGGGTGGTTCAGATACGCAGTATTTT

D: TRBD2
V: TRBV9
size: few
J: TRBJ2-1
CDR3: CASSLSGVASYNEQFF
DNA: TGTGCCAGCAGCCTTAGCGGGGTCGCCTCCTACAATGAGCAGTTCTTC

D: .
V: TRBV27
size: few
J: TRBJ2-2
CDR3: CASSLSGATNTGELFF
DNA: TGTGCCAGCAGTTTATCAGGAGCTACGAACACCGGGGAGCTGTTTTTT

D: TRBD1
V: TRBV29-1
size: .
J: TRBJ1-1
CDR3: CSVVTGGTEAFF
DNA: TGCAGCGTCGTTACAGGGGGCACTGAAGCTTTCTTT

D: .
V: TRBV29-1
size: .
J: TRBJ1-1
CDR3: CSVKNTEAFF
DNA: TGCAGCGTCAAGAACACTGAAGCTTTCTTT

D: .
V: TRBV7-9
size: few
J: TRBJ2-2
CDR3: CASSRGSLGPGELFF
DNA: TGTGCCAGCAGCCGAGGGTCTCTCGGCCCCGGGGAGCTGTTTTTT

D: TRBD2
V: TRBV7-2
size: .
J: TRBJ2-3
CDR3: CASSLVGASGADTQYF
DNA: TGTGCCAGCAGCTTAGTTGGCGCTAGCGGGGCAGATACGCAGTATTTT

D: TRBD2
V: TRBV20-1
size: .
J: TRBJ2-3
CDR3: CSASEGTPNGLAGVGGSADTQYF
DNA: TGCAGTGCTAGCGAAGGGACACCAAATGGACTAGCGGGAGTAGGGGGTAGCGCAGATACGCAGTATTTT

D: .
V: TRBV20-1
size: few
J: TRBJ2-1
CDR3: CSAQGLRTNNEQFF
DNA: TGCAGTGCCCAGGGACTCAGAACTAACAATGAGCAGTTCTTC

D: TRBD2
V: TRBV3-1
size: few
J: TRBJ2-1
CDR3: CASSQDSSGGQFF
DNA: TGTGCCAGCAGCCAAGATTCTAGCGGGGGCCAGTTCTTC

D: TRBD1
V: TRBV7-9
size: .
J: TRBJ1-5
CDR3: CASSLVGQGNQPQHF
DNA: TGTGCCAGCAGCTTAGTTGGACAGGGCAATCAGCCCCAGCATTTT

D: .
V: TRBV9
size: .
J: TRBJ2-1
CDR3: CASSVDRGEQFF
DNA: TGTGCCAGCAGCGTAGATCGAGGTGAGCAGTTCTTC

D: TRBD1
V: TRBV6-5
size: .
J: TRBJ1-2
CDR3: CASSYQGAQGYTF
DNA: TGTGCCAGCAGTTACCAGGGGGCGCAGGGCTACACCTTC

D: TRBD2
V: TRBV6-2/TRBV6-3
size: .
J: TRBJ2-5
CDR3: CASSPVPSGTSGSVQETQYF
DNA: TGTGCCAGCAGCCCCGTTCCCTCCGGGACTAGCGGCTCGGTCCAAGAGACCCAGTACTTC

D: .
V: TRBV4-1
size: many
J: TRBJ2-7
CDR3: CASSQALDSFLYF
DNA: TGCGCCAGCAGCCAAGCCCTTGACAGTTTTCTGTACTTC

D: TRBD2
V: TRBV7-6
size: .
J: TRBJ2-3
CDR3: CASSLVSGLGRTDTQYF
DNA: TGTGCCAGCAGCTTAGTGTCTGGACTAGGACGCACAGATACGCAGTATTTT

D: TRBD1
V: TRBV29-1
size: .
J: TRBJ2-6
CDR3: CSVVIRDRGSGANVLTF
DNA: TGCAGCGTAGTCATCCGGGACAGGGGGTCTGGGGCCAACGTCCTGACTTTC

D: .
V: TRBV5-1
size: many
J: TRBJ2-2
CDR3: CASSLVRPGELFF
DNA: TGCGCCAGCAGCTTGGTTCGGCCCGGGGAGCTGTTTTTT

D: TRBD2
V: TRBV28
size: .
J: TRBJ2-7
CDR3: CASSLARAGARYEQYF
DNA: TGTGCCAGCAGTTTAGCCCGAGCGGGAGCTCGGTACGAGCAGTACTTC

D: TRBD2
V: TRBV6-2/TRBV6-3
size: few
J: TRBJ2-7
CDR3: CASSPGTSGRSEQYF
DNA: TGTGCCAGCAGTCCGGGGACTAGCGGGAGGAGCGAGCAGTACTTC